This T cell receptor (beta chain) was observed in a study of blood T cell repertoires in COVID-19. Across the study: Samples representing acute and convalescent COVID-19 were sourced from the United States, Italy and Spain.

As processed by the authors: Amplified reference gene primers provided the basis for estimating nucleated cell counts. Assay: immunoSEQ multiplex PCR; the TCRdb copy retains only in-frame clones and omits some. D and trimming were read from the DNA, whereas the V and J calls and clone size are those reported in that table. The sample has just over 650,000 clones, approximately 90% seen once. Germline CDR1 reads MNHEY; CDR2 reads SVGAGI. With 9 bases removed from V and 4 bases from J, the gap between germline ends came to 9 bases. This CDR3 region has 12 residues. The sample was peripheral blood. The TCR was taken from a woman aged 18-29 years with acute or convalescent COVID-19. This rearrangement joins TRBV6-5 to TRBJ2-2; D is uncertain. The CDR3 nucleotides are TGTGCCAGTACCCCGAGCACCGGGGAGCTGTTTTTT. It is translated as CASTPSTGELFF.